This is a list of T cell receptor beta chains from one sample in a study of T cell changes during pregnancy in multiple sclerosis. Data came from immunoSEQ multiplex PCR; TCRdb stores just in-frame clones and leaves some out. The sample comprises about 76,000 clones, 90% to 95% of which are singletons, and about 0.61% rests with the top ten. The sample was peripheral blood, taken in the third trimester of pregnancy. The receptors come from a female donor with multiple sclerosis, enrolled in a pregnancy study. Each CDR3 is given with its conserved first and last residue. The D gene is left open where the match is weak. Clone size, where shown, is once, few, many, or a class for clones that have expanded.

CASSVGQPTDTQYF	TGTGCCAGCAGCGTCGGACAGCCAACAGATACGCAGTATTTT	TRBV7-2	TRBJ2-3	-	once
CASTPTRRLGNEKLFF	TGTGCCAGTACCCCGACCCGGCGACTAGGTAATGAAAAACTGTTTTTT	TRBV19	TRBJ1-4	-	-
CASSIDRGQSPLHF	TGTGCCAGCAGTATAGACAGGGGGCAATCACCCCTCCACTTT	TRBV2	TRBJ1-6	TRBD1	-
CASSLPAAEGYTF	TGTGCCAGCAGCTTGCCGGCGGCGGAGGGCTACACCTTC	TRBV5-4	TRBJ1-2	-	-
CASSLIGGLEGGYTF	TGCGCCAGCAGCTTGATAGGGGGCCTAGAAGGTGGCTACACCTTC	TRBV5-1	TRBJ1-2	TRBD1	-
CASKPDGEGTEAFF	TGTGCCAGCAAGCCCGACGGTGAGGGCACTGAAGCTTTCTTT	TRBV6-4	TRBJ1-1	-	-
CASTLGAIEKLFF	TGTGCCAGTACCCTTGGAGCGATTGAAAAACTGTTTTTT	TRBV19	TRBJ1-4	-	-
CASSPHRDGYTF	TGTGCCAGCAGCCCGCACAGGGATGGCTACACCTTC	TRBV9	TRBJ1-2	-	-
CASERGELDTQYF	TGTGCCAGCGAGCGGGGGGAGCTAGATACGCAGTATTTT	TRBV7-9	TRBJ2-3	TRBD2	-
CASSVATDTQYF	TGTGCCAGCAGCGTAGCTACAGATACGCAGTATTTT	TRBV9	TRBJ2-3	-	-
CASSQELGAEHEAFF	TGTGCCAGCAGCCAAGAGTTGGGGGCAGAGCATGAAGCTTTCTTT	TRBV4-2	TRBJ1-1	-	-
CASSVNRGTGELFF	TGTGCCAGCAGCGTAAACCGAGGCACCGGGGAGCTGTTTTTT	TRBV9	TRBJ2-2	-	once
CASSVGQGAYNSPLHF	TGTGCCAGCAGCGTAGGCCAGGGGGCATATAATTCACCCCTCCACTTT	TRBV9	TRBJ1-6	TRBD1	once
CASGLQGYEQFF	TGTGCTAGTGGTCTACAGGGCTATGAGCAGTTCTTC	TRBV12-5	TRBJ2-1	-	-
CASSLGHGYEQYF	TGTGCCAGCAGCTTAGGCCACGGCTACGAGCAGTACTTC	TRBV11-3	TRBJ2-7	-	-
CASSPTTGGSYNEQFF	TGTGCCAGCTCACCCACGACAGGGGGCTCCTACAATGAGCAGTTCTTC	TRBV18	TRBJ2-1	TRBD1	-
CASSLRQGLTEAFF	TGTGCCAGCAGCTTAAGGCAGGGTTTGACTGAAGCTTTCTTT	TRBV7-8	TRBJ1-1	-	-
CASSPGNTIYF	TGTGCCAGCAGCCCAGGAAACACCATATATTTT	TRBV9	TRBJ1-3	-	once
CASSHGRTRGTDTQYF	TGTGCCAGCAGCCACGGTCGTACGAGAGGCACAGATACGCAGTATTTT	TRBV27	TRBJ2-3	-	-
CASSGLGARQPQHF	TGTGCCAGCAGTGGGCTGGGGGCCCGTCAGCCCCAGCATTTT	TRBV2	TRBJ1-5	-	-
CSVDRGANTEAFF	TGCAGCGTTGACAGGGGCGCGAACACTGAAGCTTTCTTT	TRBV29-1	TRBJ1-1	-	once
CASSYSTGGESGYTF	TGTGCCAGCAGTTACTCAACAGGGGGCGAGAGTGGCTACACCTTC	TRBV6-5	TRBJ1-2	TRBD1	once
CASSSGGREGGYTF	TGTGCCAGCAGCTCAGGAGGCAGGGAGGGAGGCTACACCTTC	TRBV7-3	TRBJ1-2	-	-
CASSGALGAGGYTF	TGTGCCAGCAGCGGAGCCCTTGGGGCGGGAGGCTACACCTTC	TRBV7-2	TRBJ1-2	-	-
CASSLPRTGVETQYF	TGTGCCAGTTCGCTTCCCCGGACAGGGGTGGAGACCCAGTACTTC	TRBV19	TRBJ2-5	TRBD1	-
CASSQDLRFETQYF	TGCGCCAGCAGCCAAGATCTGAGATTTGAGACCCAGTACTTC	TRBV4-3	TRBJ2-5	-	-
CASSRTSGGHSYNEQFF	TGTGCCAGCAGCCGGACTAGCGGGGGGCACTCCTACAATGAGCAGTTCTTC	TRBV6-4	TRBJ2-1	TRBD2	-
CATSGRTGREKLFF	TGTGCCACCAGCGGGAGGACAGGGCGCGAAAAACTGTTTTTT	TRBV15	TRBJ1-4	TRBD1	-
CASSQGRGTDTQYF	TGTGCCAGCAGCCAGGGGCGCGGTACAGATACGCAGTATTTT	TRBV2	TRBJ2-3	-	-
CATQRGGETQYF	TGTGCCACCCAAAGGGGGGGTGAGACCCAGTACTTC	TRBV27	TRBJ2-5	-	once
CASRGPTQETQYF	TGTGCCAGCAGGGGGCCAACCCAAGAGACCCAGTACTTC	TRBV27	TRBJ2-5	-	-
CASSRGDGRYNEQFF	TGCGCCAGCAGCAGAGGGGACGGGAGGTACAATGAGCAGTTCTTC	TRBV5-1	TRBJ2-1	TRBD2	-
CATSRHIAGATQETQYF	TGTGCCACCAGCAGACACATAGCGGGGGCTACCCAAGAGACCCAGTACTTC	TRBV15	TRBJ2-5	TRBD2	-
CASSPFRGSPDGYTF	TGTGCCAGCAGCCCCTTCAGGGGGTCCCCTGATGGCTACACCTTC	TRBV7-9	TRBJ1-2	TRBD1	-
CASSLTSNNEQFF	TGTGCCAGCAGCTTGACTAGTAACAATGAGCAGTTCTTC	TRBV5-4	TRBJ2-1	-	-
CASSSGQGINEQYF	TGTGCCAGCAGCTCGGGACAGGGTATCAACGAGCAGTACTTC	TRBV7-8	TRBJ2-7	TRBD1	-
CASSQGLTSGRKYEQYF	TGCGCCAGCAGCCAAGGATTGACTAGCGGGAGAAAGTACGAGCAGTACTTC	TRBV4-3	TRBJ2-7	TRBD2	-
CASSEYGNTIYF	TGTGCCAGCAGTGAATATGGAAACACCATATATTTT	TRBV6-1	TRBJ1-3	-	once
CASSQTPNTEAFF	TGCGCCAGCAGCCAAACTCCTAACACTGAAGCTTTCTTT	TRBV4-3	TRBJ1-1	-	-
CASSATSGGNEQFF	TGTGCCAGCAGCGCGACTAGCGGAGGCAATGAGCAGTTCTTC	TRBV7-3	TRBJ2-1	TRBD2	-
CASSPPRSGEQYF	TGTGCCAGCTCACCGCCTAGGAGCGGCGAGCAGTACTTC	TRBV18	TRBJ2-7	-	-
CASSKESWEGNSPLHF	TGTGCCAGCAGCAAGGAAAGTTGGGAGGGTAATTCACCCCTCCACTTT	TRBV6-4	TRBJ1-6	-	-
CASSSQGNTEAFF	TGTGCCAGCAGCTCCCAGGGAAACACTGAAGCTTTCTTT	TRBV7-3	TRBJ1-1	-	-
CASRTSGTGYDGYTF	TGTGCCAGCAGGACCTCAGGGACAGGGTACGATGGCTACACCTTC	TRBV6-4	TRBJ1-2	TRBD1	-
CASSLKEGTGNTEAFF	TGTGCCAGCAGCCTAAAGGAAGGGACAGGGAACACTGAAGCTTTCTTT	TRBV5-4	TRBJ1-1	TRBD1	once
CASSDERGYTQYF	TGTGCCAGCAGTGATGAGCGGGGATATACGCAGTATTTT	TRBV6-4	TRBJ2-3	TRBD2	-
CASGLTGDTGELFF	TGTGCCAGTGGACTGACAGGGGATACCGGGGAGCTGTTTTTT	TRBV5-4	TRBJ2-2	TRBD1	-
CASSSHYGYTF	TGTGCCAGCAGCTCTCACTATGGCTACACCTTC	TRBV7-2	TRBJ1-2	-	-
CASSGTGNDTGELFF	TGTGCCAGCAGCGGGACAGGGAACGACACCGGGGAGCTGTTTTTT	TRBV7-9	TRBJ2-2	TRBD1	-
CASSFQPGGGYTF	TGTGCCAGCAGCTTTCAACCAGGGGGTGGCTACACCTTC	TRBV11-2	TRBJ1-2	TRBD1	-
CASSWRGSTDTQYF	TGTGCCAGCTCCTGGAGGGGATCCACAGATACGCAGTATTTT	TRBV5-6	TRBJ2-3	-	-
CASSAATGNYGYTF	TGTGCCAGCAGTGCCGCGACAGGGAACTATGGCTACACCTTC	TRBV6-1	TRBJ1-2	TRBD1	-